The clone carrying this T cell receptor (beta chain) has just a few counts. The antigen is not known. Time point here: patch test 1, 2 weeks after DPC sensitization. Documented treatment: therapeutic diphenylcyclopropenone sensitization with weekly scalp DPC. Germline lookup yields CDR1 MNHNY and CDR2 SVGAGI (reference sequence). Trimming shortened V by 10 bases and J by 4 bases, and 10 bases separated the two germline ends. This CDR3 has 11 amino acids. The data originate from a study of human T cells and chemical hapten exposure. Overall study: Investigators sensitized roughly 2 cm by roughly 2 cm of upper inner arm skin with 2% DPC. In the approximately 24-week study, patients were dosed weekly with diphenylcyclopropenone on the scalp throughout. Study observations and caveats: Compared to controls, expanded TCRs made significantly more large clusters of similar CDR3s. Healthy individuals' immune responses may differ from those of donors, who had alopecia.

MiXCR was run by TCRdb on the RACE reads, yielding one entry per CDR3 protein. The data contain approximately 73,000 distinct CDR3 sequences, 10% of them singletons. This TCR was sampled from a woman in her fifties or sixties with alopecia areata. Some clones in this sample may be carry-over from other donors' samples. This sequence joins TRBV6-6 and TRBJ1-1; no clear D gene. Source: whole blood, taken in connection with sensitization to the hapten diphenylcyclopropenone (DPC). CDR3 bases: TGTGCCACCCTTGGCCTCACTGAAGCTTTCTTT. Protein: CATLGLTEAFF.